A single sample gave rise to the 28 T cell receptor beta chains below, sequenced in a study of blood T cells in healthy people across ages. The use of a sample-barcoded 5' primer and a J-beta primer mix characterized a second PCR of about 6 to 11 cycles. Via MiXCR, TCRdb re-called the 5' RACE reads, giving one row per CDR3 protein. The profile shows 800,000 to 950,000 distinct CDR3 sequences, 25% to 35% of them singletons. These records were also assigned to another study, of T cells of mothers and their children.

Sequencing was carried out using blood. These receptors originate from a woman between 35 and 50 years old in good health.

This clonotype has a count of ten or more. The rearrangement uses TRBV28 and TRBJ2-7, with TRBD1 matching over 8 bases. This CDR3 has 15 amino acids. The junction had 4 bases not matched to a gene; V was cut back by 2 bases and J by 1 base. Per the germline V gene, CDR1 is MDHEN and CDR2 is SYDVKM. The CDR3 DNA is TGTGCCAGCAGTTTAGCCGGACAGGGTTCCTACGAGCAGTACTTC. This sequence encodes CASSLAGQGSYEQYF.

This clonotype has more than one count but fewer than ten. The chain links TRBV5-1 to TRBJ2-5, with 8 bases identical to TRBD1. The J segment lost 7 bases and the V segment lost 4 bases, leaving 6 bases of the junction unmatched. This CDR3 is built from 13 residues. Germline loops: CDR1 SGHRS, CDR2 YFSETQ. CDR3 coding DNA: TGCGCCAGCAGCGTGGACAGGGTGGGGACCCAGTACTTC. Translated: CASSVDRVGTQYF.

This clonotype occurred many times. V gene TRBV6-2 or TRBV6-3 combines with J gene TRBJ1-2; TRBD1 matches 8 bases. This CDR3 has 12 residues. CDR1 is MNHEY and CDR2 is SVGEGT in the germline V gene. V lost 4 bases to trimming and J lost 6 bases; unmatched junction nucleotides: 1. The CDR3 is CASSWTGNGYTF. CDR3 in DNA: TGTGCCAGCAGTTGGACAGGGAATGGCTACACCTTC.

The rearrangement uses TRBV12-3 or TRBV12-4 and TRBJ2-2; 10 bases fit TRBD1. This CDR3 has 16 amino acids. Trimming took 4 bases from V and 5 from J; bases not matched to a gene: 7. Here the CDR3 reads CASSSGQGVRTGELFF. The CDR3, as DNA: TGTGCCAGCAGTTCAGGACAGGGGGTCCGGACCGGGGAGCTGTTTTTT.

This clonotype has ten or more counts. The chain uses TRBV28 and TRBJ2-1; 8 bases agree with TRBD2. This CDR3 contains 16 residues. The germline V gene has CDR1 MDHEN and CDR2 SYDVKM. After removal of 7 bases from V and 4 bases from J, the junction contained 12 bases not matched to a gene. CDR3 DNA: TGTGCCAGCACCTCGTTTGGCGCGGGGGGTTACAATGAGCAGTTCTTC. Translated, it gives CASTSFGAGGYNEQFF.

The chain is built from TRBV9 and TRBJ2-1, with D perhaps TRBD1 (6 bases). The germline gives CDR1 SGDLS, CDR2 YYNGEE. V was shortened by 3 bases and J by 8 bases, with 18 bases between the two germline ends. The CDR3 spans 15 residues. CDR3 loop: CASSDPRDTLYEQFF. The CDR3 DNA follows: TGTGCCAGCAGCGACCCCCGGGACACGTTATATGAGCAGTTCTTC.

This clonotype has at least ten counts. CDR3 residues: CASSVTVNTEAFF. CDR3 sequence (DNA): TGTGCCAGCAGCGTGACGGTGAACACTGAAGCTTTCTTT. The J gene is TRBJ1-1, the V gene TRBV9, with no clear D. V lost 2 bases and J 0 bases, leaving 5 bases between the germline ends. The germline V gene has CDR1 SGDLS and CDR2 YYNGEE. The CDR3 loop spans 13 amino acids. Using reference TRBV9 and TRBJ1-1 for the parts outside the CDR3, the full variable domain is DSGVTQTPKHLITATGQRVTLRCSPRSGDLSVYWYQQSLDQGLQFLIQYYNGEERAKGNILERFSAQQFPDLHSELNLSSLELGDSALYFCASSVTVNTEAFFGQGTRLTVV.

The chain has TRBV10-3 and TRBJ2-7, with D perhaps TRBD1 or TRBD2 (5 bases each). CDR1 and CDR2 from the germline V gene are ENHRY and SYGVKD. Between the trimmed V and J ends, which lost 4 bases and 0 bases, there was a span of 10 bases. The CDR3 sequence is 14 residues long. The CDR3 DNA follows: TGTGCCATCAGTGTCGAGGGGAACTCCTACGAGCAGTACTTC. Amino acid sequence: CAISVEGNSYEQYF.

There are many counts of this clonotype. The CDR3 DNA sequence: TGCAGTGTAGGAGCGGGGGGGATAAACGAGCAGTACTTC. Protein product: CSVGAGGINEQYF. The chain joins TRBV20-1 to TRBJ2-7; TRBD2 matches 10 bases. The junction had 8 bases not matched to a gene; V was cut back by 7 bases and J by 5 bases. This CDR3 has 13 amino acids. Germline CDR1 reads DFQATT; CDR2 reads SNEGSKA (reference sequence).

This clonotype showed up many times. The gene calls are TRBV12-3 or TRBV12-4 and TRBJ2-5; 7 bases line up with TRBD1. The CDR3 consists of 14 residues. After removal of 6 bases from V and 5 bases from J, the junction contained 9 bases not matched to a gene. CDR3 DNA: TGTGCCAGCAGCCCGGACAGGAAAAGGGAGACCCAGTACTTC. Amino acids: CASSPDRKRETQYF.

This clonotype has a single count. The junction departs from the called germline gene at one end, perhaps through a read error. The rearrangement joins TRBV28 to TRBJ2-7; possibly TRBD2 for D (5 bases). The germline CDR1 and CDR2 sequences are MDHEN and SYDVKM. CDR3 length: 11 residues. The CDR3 DNA sequence: TGTGCCAGCACAGACTCCGGGGAGCACTACTTC. Translation gives CASTDSGEHYF.

For this clonotype: One base away lies a much larger clone, so this may be a sequencing read error. The gene calls are TRBV6-6 and TRBJ1-5; D ambiguous. V was pared by 6 bases and J by 5 bases, with 14 bases between. Germline CDR1 is MNHNY and CDR2 is SVGAGI (reference sequence). This CDR3 contains 14 residues. The CDR3 loop reads CASSDQNRDQPQHF. For the CDR3, the DNA is TGTGCCAGCAGCGATCAGAACCGAGATCAGCCCCAGCATTTT.

The gene calls are TRBV28 and TRBJ1-2, with 8 bases lining up with TRBD1. The CDR3 has 14 residues. The junction had 10 bases not matched to a gene; V was cut back by 6 bases and J by 7 bases. CDR1 is MDHEN, CDR2 SYDVKM, per germline. The CDR3 region is CASRGGQGLGGYTF. The DNA for the CDR3 is TGTGCCAGCAGAGGTGGACAGGGTCTGGGTGGCTACACCTTC.

Worth noting for this clonotype: This may come from a read error, since a much larger clone is one base off. This chain connects TRBV7-6 to TRBJ2-1; D is unclear. The J call may be faulty, since TRBJ2-7 better matches the DNA end. Germline CDR1 and CDR2: SGHVS and FNYEAQ. This CDR3 has 13 residues. This chain's CDR3 is CASETGRNNEQYF. CDR3 in DNA: TGTGCCAGCGAAACTGGCCGGAACAATGAGCAGTACTTC.

This clonotype was detected ten times or more. The chain is built from TRBV15 and TRBJ2-7; D uncertain. V lost 5 bases and J lost 0, with 17 bases in between. CDR1 and CDR2 from the germline V gene are LNHNV and YYDKDF (reference sequence). CDR3 length equals 16 residues. The CDR3 here is CATSGLRQWSSYEQYF. The CDR3 nucleotides read TGTGCCACCAGCGGGCTGCGGCAGTGGAGCTCCTACGAGCAGTACTTC.

In regard to this clonotype: One end of the junction does not line up with germline, which may come from a read error. This chain joins TRBV12-3 or TRBV12-4 and TRBJ2-3; D is perhaps TRBD2 (6 bases). There are 14 residues in the CDR3. The CDR3 nucleotides are TGTGCCAGCAGTTTAACCGGGAGTACAGATGCGCAGTATTTT. Its protein is CASSLTGSTDAQYF.

V and J are TRBV4-3 and TRBJ2-7; D is unresolved. CDR1 and CDR2 (germline): LGHNA, YSLEER. Trimming took off 7 bases at V and 0 bases at J, with 16 bases between the two ends. The CDR3 spans 15 residues. The CDR3 DNA reads as TGCGCCAGCATCTGTTCCGGCCTTAGCTCCTACGAGCAGTACTTC. Its protein is CASICSGLSSYEQYF.

This clonotype was seen a single time. CDR3 sequence reads: CASSDGPSGSSNQPQHF. The CDR3 DNA is TGTGCCAGCAGTGACGGTCCGTCAGGGAGCAGCAATCAGCCCCAGCATTTT. The rearrangement uses TRBV6-4 and TRBJ1-5; TRBD1 might be the D (5 bases). Trimming took off 2 bases at V and 1 base at J, with 15 bases between the two ends. The germline V gene encodes CDR1 MRHNA and CDR2 SNTAGT. This CDR3 has 17 amino acids.

This clonotype showed up many times. The CDR3 sequence: CASSPIPASSYEQYF. In DNA form, the CDR3 reads TGTGCCAGCAGCCCAATACCTGCTAGCTCCTACGAGCAGTACTTC. The chain employs TRBV9 and TRBJ2-7; D remains ambiguous. V was pared by 4 bases and J by 0 bases, with 14 bases between. The CDR3 extends over 15 amino acids. CDR1 is SGDLS, CDR2 YYNGEE, per germline.

V is TRBV15 and J is TRBJ2-5; D possibly corresponds to TRBD2 (5 bases). V was trimmed by 2 bases and J by 11 bases, leaving 18 bases between them. The CDR3 spans 14 residues. Germline V CDR1 and CDR2: LNHNV, YYDKDF (reference sequence). CDR3 sequence (DNA): TGTGCCACCAGCAGACCCCGGGATAAAGGAGAGCAGTACTTC. As protein: CATSRPRDKGEQYF.

The chain has TRBV10-3 and TRBJ2-3; D call uncertain. The CDR3 sequence is 14 residues long. Germline loops: CDR1 ENHRY, CDR2 SYGVKD. V dropped 4 bases and J dropped 2 bases, with 10 bases sitting between them. CDR3 protein: CAISGWAHTDTQYF. The DNA for the CDR3 is TGTGCCATCAGTGGGTGGGCACACACAGATACGCAGTATTTT.

V usage is TRBV3-1 and J usage is TRBJ1-1, with 10 positions matching TRBD1. CDR3 size: 16 residues. The V gene end was trimmed by 4 bases and the J gene end by 6 bases; junction bases not matched to a gene: 11. CDR1 is LGHDT and CDR2 is YNNKEL in the germline V gene (reference sequence). The CDR3 protein is CASSPNIDRGLAEAFF. The CDR3 DNA reads as TGTGCCAGCAGCCCCAACATCGACAGGGGGCTTGCTGAAGCTTTCTTT.

This clonotype showed up many times. The rearrangement links TRBV24-1 to TRBJ1-2; D is ambiguous. Trimming took 1 base from V and 6 from J, leaving 17 bases between them. CDR1 is KGHDR and CDR2 is SFDVKD in the germline V gene. CDR3 size: 16 residues. CDR3 residues: CATSDLSEVLVNGYTF. In nucleotides, the CDR3 is TGTGCCACCAGTGATTTATCTGAGGTACTAGTTAATGGCTACACCTTC.

Comment on this clonotype: A read error is possible here, since a much larger clone lies one base away. V is TRBV10-2 and J is TRBJ2-5, with 7 bases identical to TRBD2. Germline V gene sequence: CDR1 WSHSY, CDR2 SAAADI. The CDR3 extends over 14 amino acids. CDR3 in DNA: TGCGCCAGCAGCGCCACTAGCGACCAAGAGATCCAGTACTTC. Translated: CASSATSDQEIQYF.

This clonotype was detected ten times or more. This rearrangement joins TRBV7-2 to TRBJ2-7; 9 nucleotides align to TRBD1. The CDR3 extends over 18 amino acids. Germline CDR1 and CDR2: SGHTA and FQGNSA. V lost 0 bases, J lost 1 base, and 10 bases stayed unmatched. The CDR3 protein is CASSLAGTGTLGSYEQYF. In DNA form, the CDR3 reads TGTGCCAGCAGCTTAGCCGGGACAGGGACTCTAGGATCCTACGAGCAGTACTTC.

This clonotype came up many times. CDR3 DNA: TGCGCCAGCAGCTCGGGCCACGGACAGTTATACGAGCAGTACTTC. As protein: CASSSGHGQLYEQYF. The rearrangement joins TRBV5-1 to TRBJ2-7, with TRBD1 as a possible D gene (6 bases). Germline-derived CDR1 and CDR2 are SGHRS and YFSETQ. V was trimmed by 3 bases and J by 4 bases, leaving 17 bases between them. The CDR3 has 15 residues.

In its sample, this clonotype was seen many times. The chain carries TRBV10-3 and TRBJ2-5; 8 nucleotides match TRBD1. The CDR3 is 15 residues long. CDR1 is ENHRY and CDR2 is SYGVKD in the germline V gene. V lost 5 bases and J lost 0; bases outside the gene matches: 5. The DNA for the CDR3 is TGTGCCATCAGTAAGGGACAGGCGAACCAAGAGACCCAGTACTTC. As protein: CAISKGQANQETQYF.

This clonotype turned up a few times. CDR3 protein: CASSIGLAEADTQYF. In DNA form, the CDR3 reads TGTGCCAGTAGTATAGGACTAGCGGAAGCAGATACGCAGTATTTT. This chain links TRBV19 with TRBJ2-3, with 9 bases aligning to TRBD2. From germline, CDR1 is LNHDA and CDR2 SQIVND (reference sequence). The CDR3 extends over 15 amino acids. Germline trimming cut 1 base from V and 4 bases from J; bases unmatched to any gene: 3.